This TCR beta chain is drawn from a study of T-cell reconstitution after alpha-beta-depleted transplantation in children listed by TCRdb under 2016. Looking at the study overall: The study quantitatively tracked T-cell immune reconstitution after TCRalphabeta/CD19-depleted allogeneic hematopoietic cell transplantation in children using TCR repertoire profiling. Findings and caveats that apply to the study as a whole: In some patients, the high TCRbeta diversity seen at day 60 was put down to recipient T cells and intrathymic progenitors that had survived conditioning. The frequencies of hyperexpanded clones fell over the following months, and after one year, T-cell counts and TCRbeta diversity were mostly attributed to newly produced T cells. About two months after transplant, the apparently early recovery of alphabetaT-cell counts reportedly depended on just several hundred clones that had expanded rapidly and came from non-depleted graft cells.

The sample's treatment or condition, from its label and the paper: allogeneic hematopoietic cell transplantation with graft depleted of TCRalphabeta T cells and CD19 B cells. The children who served as transplant recipients had been given grafts of TCRalphabeta/CD19-depleted allogeneic hematopoietic cells. On this clonotype itself: The antigen it recognizes is unknown. One base away there is no much larger clone; base qualities are not given.

V trim: 4 bases; J trim: 1 base; unmatched bases: 5. From cysteine to phenylalanine, the CDR3 is 15 amino acids long. Only CDR3 DNA is held: 45 bases, read in frame from base 1. The germline V gene sets CDR1 to KGHDR and CDR2 to SFDVKD. The library was built by means of PCR. TCRdb records Illumina HiSeq 2500 as the sequencer. Molecular barcoding was employed in the preparation of TCR libraries, with unique molecular identifiers being used to normalize TCRbeta repertoire quantification. Using fastp at Q25 and MiXCR, TCRdb reprocessed the public reads and kept productive beta chains. Each entry merges the rows of one CDR3 protein and shows their most common DNA and genes. The sample profile shows around 580,000 distinct CDR3 sequences; 20% to 30% of them were found once. Under 45% of the sample is in the top ten clones.

This TCR was recovered from a boy younger than two with Wiskott-Aldrich syndrome, due to receive a stem cell transplant. Sequencing was performed on PBMCs, taken before TCRalphabeta/CD19-depleted stem cell transplant. The sequence links TRBV24-1 to TRBJ1-1, and TRBD1 aligns with 7 junction nucleotides. The DNA sequence reads TGTGCCACCAGTGACTCTAGACAGGGGAACACTGAAGCTTTCTTT. Its translation is CATSDSRQGNTEAFF.